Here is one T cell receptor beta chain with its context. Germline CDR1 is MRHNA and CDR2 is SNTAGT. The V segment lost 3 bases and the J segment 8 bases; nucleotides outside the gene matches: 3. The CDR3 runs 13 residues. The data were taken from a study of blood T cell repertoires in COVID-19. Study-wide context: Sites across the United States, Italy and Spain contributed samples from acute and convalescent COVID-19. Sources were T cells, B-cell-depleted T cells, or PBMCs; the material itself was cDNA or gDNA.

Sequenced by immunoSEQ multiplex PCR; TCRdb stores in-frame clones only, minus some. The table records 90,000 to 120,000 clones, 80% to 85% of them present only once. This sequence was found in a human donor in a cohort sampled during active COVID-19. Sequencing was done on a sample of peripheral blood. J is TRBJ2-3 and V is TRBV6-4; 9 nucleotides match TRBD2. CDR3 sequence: CASSEAGGVTQYF. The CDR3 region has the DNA TGTGCCAGCAGTGAGGCGGGAGGGGTTACGCAGTATTTT.